One and the same sample provided the 12 T cell receptor beta chains below, sequenced in a study of blood T cell repertoires in COVID-19. Repertoires were generated with immunoSEQ multiplex PCR, while TCRdb's copy carries only in-frame clones and drops some. The table shows over 600,000 clones, with about nine tenths occurring only once. The sequencing input was peripheral blood. The receptors were gathered from a woman younger than 35 with acute or convalescent COVID-19.

The CDR3, as DNA: TGTGCCAGCAGAGGGGCTTCGGTCACCGGGGAGCTGTTTTTT. This codes for CASRGASVTGELFF. The chain recombines TRBV2 with TRBJ2-2, with D perhaps matching TRBD1 (5 bases). The CDR3 spans 14 residues. The V gene's germline CDR1 is SNHLY and CDR2 FYNNEI. V lost 6 bases and J lost 4, with 12 bases in between.

The V call is TRBV19, the J call TRBJ1-1; 7 bases align to TRBD1. The CDR3 loop spans 15 amino acids. CDR1 is LNHDA and CDR2 is SQIVND in the germline V gene (reference sequence). The V and J ends lost 6 bases and 1 base, in that order; junction bases with no gene match: 8. The CDR3 nucleotides are TGTGCCAGTAGATCATTGGGACAGACGAACACTGAAGCTTTCTTT. It translates to CASRSLGQTNTEAFF.

The chain employs TRBV9 and TRBJ2-1; TRBD2 is a possible D gene (5 bases). The CDR3 has 15 residues. Trimming pared 2 bases from V and 5 bases from J, leaving 14 bases between. Germline assignment: CDR1 SGDLS and CDR2 YYNGEE. CDR3 coding DNA: TGTGCCAGCAGCGTTGGGGAGTCTCCAAACAATGAGCAGTTCTTC. This encodes CASSVGESPNNEQFF.

The chain links TRBV29-1 to TRBJ2-1, with TRBD2 matching 11 bases. There are 14 residues in the CDR3. Germline V CDR1 and CDR2: SQVTM, ANQGSEA. V lost 6 bases, J lost 4 bases, and 5 bases stayed unmatched. DNA for the CDR3: TGCAGCGTCTCGACTAGCGGGGATTACAATGAGCAGTTCTTC. Encoded protein: CSVSTSGDYNEQFF.

The chain employs TRBV6-4 and TRBJ2-1; 7 positions agree with TRBD1. Germline V gene lookup returns CDR1 MRHNA and CDR2 SNTAGT. The junction had 17 bases not matched to a gene; V was cut back by 0 bases and J by 6 bases. This CDR3 spans 19 amino acids. Here the CDR3 reads CASSDSIGSEGAISNEQFF. CDR3 sequence (DNA): TGTGCCAGCAGTGACTCGATAGGGTCTGAGGGGGCGATCTCCAATGAGCAGTTCTTC.

V gene TRBV3-1 (or the pseudogene TRBV3-2) combines with J gene TRBJ2-3, with a weak D call TRBD1 (5 bases). The germline CDR1 and CDR2 sequences are LGHDT and YNNKEL (reference sequence). The CDR3 runs to 15 residues. Trimming pared 2 bases from V and 0 bases from J, leaving 9 bases between. CDR3 amino acids: CASSQRRQSTDTQYF. CDR3 DNA: TGTGCCAGCAGCCAACGGAGACAGAGCACAGATACGCAGTATTTT.

J is TRBJ2-7 and V is TRBV7-9; 8 bases agree with TRBD1. The CDR3 extends over 14 amino acids. The J segment lost 6 bases and the V segment lost 3 bases, leaving 7 bases of the junction unmatched. Germline V lookup: CDR1 SEHNR, CDR2 FQNEAQ (reference sequence). The CDR3 is CASSLGRGPGEQYF. In nucleotides, the CDR3 is TGTGCCAGCAGCTTGGGCAGGGGGCCTGGCGAGCAGTACTTC.

The rearrangement links TRBV27 to TRBJ1-5; 7 nucleotides line up with TRBD1. V lost 1 base, J lost 4 bases, and 4 bases stayed unmatched. CDR3 length: 15 amino acids. Germline-derived CDR1 and CDR2 are MNHEY and SMNVEV (reference sequence). The CDR3 here is CASSLYNRGNQPQHF. The CDR3 DNA follows: TGTGCCAGCAGTTTATATAACAGGGGTAATCAGCCCCAGCATTTT.

The V call is TRBV12-5, the J call TRBJ1-1; tentatively, D is TRBD1 (5 bases). This CDR3 is built from 13 residues. CDR1 LGHNT and CDR2 FRNRAP come from the germline V gene. V lost 5 bases and J 10 bases, leaving 17 bases between the germline ends. CDR3 in amino acids: CASGPWEGRGAFF. The CDR3 region has the DNA TGTGCTAGTGGTCCGTGGGAGGGACGTGGAGCTTTCTTT.

The chain is built from TRBV12-3 or TRBV12-4 and TRBJ2-7; a possible D gene is TRBD2 (6 bases). CDR3 length: 13 residues. V lost 5 bases, J lost 3 bases, and 11 bases lay in between. The CDR3 coding sequence is TGTGCCAGCAGTGCGGGACTTGTCTACGAGCAGTACTTC. The encoded protein is CASSAGLVYEQYF.

V is TRBV12-5 and J is TRBJ2-1; 9 nucleotides match TRBD1. Trimming removed 6 bases from V and 3 bases from J; junction bases left unmatched: 6. This CDR3 is 15 amino acids long. Germline CDR1 reads LGHNT; CDR2 reads FRNRAP. CDR3 amino acids: CASGPTGGYYNEQFF. CDR3 sequence (DNA): TGTGCTAGTGGCCCCACAGGGGGCTACTACAATGAGCAGTTCTTC.

V and J are TRBV15 and TRBJ1-6; possibly TRBD1 for D (5 bases). Germline V CDR1 and CDR2: LNHNV, YYDKDF (reference sequence). The CDR3 has 14 residues. V was trimmed by 6 bases and J by 4 bases, leaving 10 bases between them. CDR3 sequence: CATRGGRYNSPLHF. The CDR3 DNA follows: TGTGCCACCAGGGGGGGGAGGTATAATTCACCCCTCCACTTT.